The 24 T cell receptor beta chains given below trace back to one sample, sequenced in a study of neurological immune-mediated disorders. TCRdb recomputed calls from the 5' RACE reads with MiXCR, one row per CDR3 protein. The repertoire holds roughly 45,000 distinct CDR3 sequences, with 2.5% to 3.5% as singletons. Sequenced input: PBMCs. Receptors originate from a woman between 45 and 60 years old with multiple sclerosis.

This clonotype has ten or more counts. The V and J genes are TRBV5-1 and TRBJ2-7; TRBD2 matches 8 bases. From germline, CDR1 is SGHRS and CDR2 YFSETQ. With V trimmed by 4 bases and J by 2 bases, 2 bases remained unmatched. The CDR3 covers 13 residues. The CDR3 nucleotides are TGCGCCAGCAGCACGGGACTAGCCTACGAGCAGTACTTC. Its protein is CASSTGLAYEQYF.

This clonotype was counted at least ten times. The CDR3: CASSWGIDQPQHF. The CDR3 nucleotides are TGTGCCAGCAGTTGGGGAATCGATCAGCCCCAGCATTTT. The chain is built from TRBV28 and TRBJ1-5; the D is unclear. The V and J ends lost 4 bases and 5 bases respectively, with 9 bases between them. Germline V lookup: CDR1 MDHEN, CDR2 SYDVKM. This CDR3 region has 13 residues. The full variable domain, rest sourced from reference TRBV28 and TRBJ1-5, is DVKVTQSSRYLVKRTGEKVFLECVQDMDHENMFWYRQDPGLGLRLIYFSYDVKMKEKGDIPEGYSVSREKKERFSLILESASTNQTSMYLCASSWGIDQPQHFGDGTRLSIL.

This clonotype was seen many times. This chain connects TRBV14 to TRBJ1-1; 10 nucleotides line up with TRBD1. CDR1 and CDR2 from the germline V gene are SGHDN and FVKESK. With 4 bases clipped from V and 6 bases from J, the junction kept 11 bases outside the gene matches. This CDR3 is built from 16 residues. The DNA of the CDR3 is TGTGCCAGCAGCCGGGGGACAGGGGTCCCACGGGCTGAAGCTTTCTTT. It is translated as CASSRGTGVPRAEAFF.

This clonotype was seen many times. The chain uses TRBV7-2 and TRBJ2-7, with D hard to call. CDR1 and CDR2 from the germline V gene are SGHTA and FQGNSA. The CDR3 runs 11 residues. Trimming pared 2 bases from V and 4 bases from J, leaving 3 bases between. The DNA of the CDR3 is TGTGCCAGCAGCTTAAGGTACGAGCAGTACTTC. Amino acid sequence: CASSLRYEQYF.

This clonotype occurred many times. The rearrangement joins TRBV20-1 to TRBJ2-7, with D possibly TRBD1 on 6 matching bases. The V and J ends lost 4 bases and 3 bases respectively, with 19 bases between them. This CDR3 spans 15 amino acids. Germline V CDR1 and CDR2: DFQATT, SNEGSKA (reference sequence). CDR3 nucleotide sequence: TGCAGTGCTAATTTAGGAGAGACAGGAATCTACGAGCAGTACTTC. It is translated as CSANLGETGIYEQYF.

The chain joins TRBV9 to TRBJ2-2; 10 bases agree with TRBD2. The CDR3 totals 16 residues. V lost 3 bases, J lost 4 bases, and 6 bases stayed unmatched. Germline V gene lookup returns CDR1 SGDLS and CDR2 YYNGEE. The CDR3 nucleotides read TGTGCCAGCAGCGCCGTAGCGGGGGGCACCACCGGGGAGCTGTTTTTT. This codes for CASSAVAGGTTGELFF.

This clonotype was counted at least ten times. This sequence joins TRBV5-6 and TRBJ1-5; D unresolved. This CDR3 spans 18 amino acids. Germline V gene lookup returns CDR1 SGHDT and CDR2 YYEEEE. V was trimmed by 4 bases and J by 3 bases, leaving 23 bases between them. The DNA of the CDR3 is TGTGCCAGCAGCCTTTTTACGGACCGCGCCGAAAACAATCAGCCCCAGCATTTT. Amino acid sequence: CASSLFTDRAENNQPQHF. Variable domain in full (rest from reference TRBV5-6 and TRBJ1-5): DAGVTQSPTHLIKTRGQQVTLRCSPKSGHDTVSWYQQALGQGPQFIFQYYEEEERQRGNFPDRFSGHQFPNYSSELNVNALLLGDSALYLCASSLFTDRAENNQPQHFGDGTRLSIL.

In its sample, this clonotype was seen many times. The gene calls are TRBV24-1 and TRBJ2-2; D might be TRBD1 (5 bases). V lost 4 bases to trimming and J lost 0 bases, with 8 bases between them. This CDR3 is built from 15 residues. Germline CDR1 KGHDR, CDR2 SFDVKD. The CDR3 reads CATSDTRANTGELFF. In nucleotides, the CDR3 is TGTGCCACCAGTGACACCAGGGCGAACACCGGGGAGCTGTTTTTT.

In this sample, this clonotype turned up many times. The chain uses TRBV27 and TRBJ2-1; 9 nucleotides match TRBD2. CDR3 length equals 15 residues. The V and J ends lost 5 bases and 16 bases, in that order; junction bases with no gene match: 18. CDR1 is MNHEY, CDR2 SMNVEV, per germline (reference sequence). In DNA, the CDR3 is TGTGCCAGCAGTCCTCTCGGGACTAGCCCCCCACACTTCTTCTTC. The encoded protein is CASSPLGTSPPHFFF.

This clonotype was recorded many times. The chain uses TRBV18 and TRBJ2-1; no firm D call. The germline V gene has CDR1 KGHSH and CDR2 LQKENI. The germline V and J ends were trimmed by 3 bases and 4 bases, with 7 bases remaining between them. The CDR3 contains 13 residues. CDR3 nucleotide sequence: TGTGCCAGCTCACCCCCCAGTTACAATGAGCAGTTCTTC. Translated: CASSPPSYNEQFF. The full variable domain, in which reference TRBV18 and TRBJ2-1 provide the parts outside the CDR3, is NAGVMQNPRHLVRRRGQEARLRCSPMKGHSHVYWYRQLPEEGLKFMVYLQKENIIDESGMPKERFSAEFPKEGPSILRIQQVVRGDSAAYFCASSPPSYNEQFFGPGTRLTVL.

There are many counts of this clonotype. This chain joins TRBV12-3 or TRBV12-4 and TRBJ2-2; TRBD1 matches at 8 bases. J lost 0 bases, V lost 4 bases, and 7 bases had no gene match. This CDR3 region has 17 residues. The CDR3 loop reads CASSSGTGFANTGELFF. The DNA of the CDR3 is TGTGCCAGCAGTTCTGGGACAGGCTTCGCGAACACCGGGGAGCTGTTTTTT.

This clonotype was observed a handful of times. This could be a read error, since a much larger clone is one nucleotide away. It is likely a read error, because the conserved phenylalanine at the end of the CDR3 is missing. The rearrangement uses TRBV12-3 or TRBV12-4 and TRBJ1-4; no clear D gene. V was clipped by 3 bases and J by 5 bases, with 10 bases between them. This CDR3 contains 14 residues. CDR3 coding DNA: TGTGCCAGCAGTTTTGGGCAGATGAATGAAAAACTGTTTTGT. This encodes CASSFGQMNEKLFC.

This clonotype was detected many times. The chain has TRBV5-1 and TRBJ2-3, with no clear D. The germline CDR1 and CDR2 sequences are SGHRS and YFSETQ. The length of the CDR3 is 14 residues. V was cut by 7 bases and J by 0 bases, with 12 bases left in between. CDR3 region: CASLRGGSTDTQYF. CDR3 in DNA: TGCGCCAGCCTACGAGGCGGTAGCACAGATACGCAGTATTTT.

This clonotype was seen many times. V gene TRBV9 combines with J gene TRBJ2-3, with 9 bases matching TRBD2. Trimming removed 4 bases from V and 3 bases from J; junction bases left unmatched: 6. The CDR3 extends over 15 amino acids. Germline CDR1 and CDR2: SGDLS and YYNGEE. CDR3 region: CASSSTSGATDTQYF. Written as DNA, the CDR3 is TGTGCCAGCAGCTCGACTAGCGGAGCGACAGATACGCAGTATTTT.

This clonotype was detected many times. The CDR3 DNA is TGCAGTGCTAGAGATTGGGGTTCGGCAGACCCAACTAATGAAAAACTGTTTTTT. It encodes CSARDWGSADPTNEKLFF. The rearrangement joins TRBV20-1 to TRBJ1-4; D is ambiguous. Looked up from germline, CDR1 is DFQATT and CDR2 is SNEGSKA (reference sequence). Trimming took 0 bases from V and 0 from J, leaving 17 bases between them. This CDR3 has 18 residues.

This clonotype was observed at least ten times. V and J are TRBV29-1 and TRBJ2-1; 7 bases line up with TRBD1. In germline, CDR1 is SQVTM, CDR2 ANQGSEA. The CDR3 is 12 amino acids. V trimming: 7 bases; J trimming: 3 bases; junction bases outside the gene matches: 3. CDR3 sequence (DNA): TGCAGCGGCCGGGACAGCTACAATGAGCAGTTCTTC. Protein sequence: CSGRDSYNEQFF.

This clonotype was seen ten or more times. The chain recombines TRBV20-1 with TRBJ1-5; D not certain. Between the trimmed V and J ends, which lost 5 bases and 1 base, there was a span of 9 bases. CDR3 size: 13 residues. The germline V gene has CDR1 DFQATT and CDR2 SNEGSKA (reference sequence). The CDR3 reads CSAQGRSNQPQHF. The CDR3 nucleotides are TGCAGTGCTCAAGGTAGGAGCAATCAGCCCCAGCATTTT.

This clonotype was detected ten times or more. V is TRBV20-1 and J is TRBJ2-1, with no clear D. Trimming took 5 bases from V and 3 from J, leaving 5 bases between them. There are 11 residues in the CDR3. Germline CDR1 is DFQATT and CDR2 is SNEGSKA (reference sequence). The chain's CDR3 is CSAENYNEQFF. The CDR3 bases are TGCAGTGCTGAGAACTACAATGAGCAGTTCTTC.

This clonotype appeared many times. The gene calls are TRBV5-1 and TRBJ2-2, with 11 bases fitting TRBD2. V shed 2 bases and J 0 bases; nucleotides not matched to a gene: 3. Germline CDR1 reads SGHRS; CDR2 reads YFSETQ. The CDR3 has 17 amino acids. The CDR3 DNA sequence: TGCGCCAGCAGCTTTGTGGGACTAGCGGCGAACACCGGGGAGCTGTTTTTT. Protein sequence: CASSFVGLAANTGELFF.

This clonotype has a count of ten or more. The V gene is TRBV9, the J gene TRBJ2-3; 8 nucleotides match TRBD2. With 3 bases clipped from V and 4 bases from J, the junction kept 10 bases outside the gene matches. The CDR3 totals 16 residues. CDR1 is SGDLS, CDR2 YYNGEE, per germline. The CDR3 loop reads CASSGTSYGAADTQYF. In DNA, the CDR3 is TGTGCCAGCAGCGGGACTAGCTATGGGGCGGCAGATACGCAGTATTTT.

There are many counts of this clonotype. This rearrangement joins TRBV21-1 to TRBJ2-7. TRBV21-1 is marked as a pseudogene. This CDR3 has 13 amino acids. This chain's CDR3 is CASSRGLSQEQYF. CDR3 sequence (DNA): TGTGCCAGCAGTCGGGGTCTTAGCCAGGAGCAGTACTTC.

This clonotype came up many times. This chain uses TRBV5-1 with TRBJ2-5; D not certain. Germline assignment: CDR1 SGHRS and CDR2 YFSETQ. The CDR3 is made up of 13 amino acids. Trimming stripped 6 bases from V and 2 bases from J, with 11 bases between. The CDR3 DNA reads TGCGCCAGCACCTTCGGATCTCAAGAGACCCAGTACTTC. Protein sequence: CASTFGSQETQYF.

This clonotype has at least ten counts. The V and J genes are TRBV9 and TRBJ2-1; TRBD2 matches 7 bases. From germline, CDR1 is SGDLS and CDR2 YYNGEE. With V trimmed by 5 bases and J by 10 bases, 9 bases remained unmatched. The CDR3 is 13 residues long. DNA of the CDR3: TGTGCCAGCAGTCTAAACCTAGCGGACGAGCAGTTCTTC. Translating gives CASSLNLADEQFF.

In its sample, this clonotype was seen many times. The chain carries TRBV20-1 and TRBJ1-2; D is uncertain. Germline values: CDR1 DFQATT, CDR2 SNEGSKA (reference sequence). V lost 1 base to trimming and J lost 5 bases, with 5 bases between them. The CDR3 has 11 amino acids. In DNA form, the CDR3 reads TGCAGTGCTAGAGTCGCTTATGGCTACACCTTC. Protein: CSARVAYGYTF.